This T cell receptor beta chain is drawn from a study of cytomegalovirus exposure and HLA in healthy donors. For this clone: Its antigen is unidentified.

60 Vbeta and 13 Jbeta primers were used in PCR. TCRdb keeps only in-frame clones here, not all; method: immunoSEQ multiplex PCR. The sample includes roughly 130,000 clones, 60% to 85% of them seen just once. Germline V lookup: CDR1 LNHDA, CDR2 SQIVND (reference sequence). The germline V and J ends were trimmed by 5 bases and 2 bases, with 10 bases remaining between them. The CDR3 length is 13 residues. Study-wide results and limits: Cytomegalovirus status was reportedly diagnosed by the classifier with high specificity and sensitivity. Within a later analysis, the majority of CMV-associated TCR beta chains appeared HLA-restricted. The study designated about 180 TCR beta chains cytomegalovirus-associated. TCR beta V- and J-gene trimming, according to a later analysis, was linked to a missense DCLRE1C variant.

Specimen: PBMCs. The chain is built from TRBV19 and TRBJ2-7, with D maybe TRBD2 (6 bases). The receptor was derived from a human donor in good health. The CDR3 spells CASSPGGAYEQYF. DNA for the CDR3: TGTGCCAGTAGTCCCGGCGGGGCCTACGAGCAGTACTTC.